Below are 18 T cell receptor beta chains sequenced from a single sample in a study of beta chain features in type 1 diabetes (dated by TCRdb to between 2018 and 2020). Study-wide findings and limitations: In all four CD4+ subsets, TCRB CDR3 length was moderately but significantly shorter in type 1 diabetes patients.

Receptors were amplified or captured by the immunoSEQ multiplex PCR assay. The entire amount of isolated RNA was reverse transcribed using the High Capacity cDNA Reverse Transcription Kit, so the sequenced TCRB transcripts were expressed ones. TCRdb retrieved this table from immuneACCESS and kept in-frame rearrangements only. Not all clones are present; in checked studies, unresolved V genes account for under half, and no reason is known for the remainder. A total of 130,000 or so clones appear in this sample, 9% of them only once. The ten largest make up over 0.6% of the sample. Their recognized antigens are unknown. Sequencing used central memory CD4+ T cells from blood. The receptors were gathered from a man between 25 and 39 years old with type 1 diabetes.

This clone was seen more than once but under ten times. The chain employs TRBV6-5 and TRBJ1-2; perhaps TRBD1 as D (5 bases). Looked up from germline, CDR1 is MNHEY and CDR2 is SVGAGI. V lost 0 bases, J lost 7 bases, and 12 bases lay in between. CDR3 length equals 14 residues. The CDR3 DNA follows: TGTGCCAGCAGTTACTCGAAGGGGCAGTTTGGCTACACCTTC. Protein: CASSYSKGQFGYTF.

The chain links TRBV5-4 to TRBJ1-1; possibly TRBD1 for D (5 bases). Trimming shortened V by 0 bases and J by 7 bases, and 13 bases separated the two germline ends. The CDR3 is 14 residues long. Germline V gene lookup returns CDR1 SGHNT and CDR2 YYREEE (reference sequence). The CDR3 coding sequence is TGTGCCAGCAGCTTGGGATGGGGGGAAGGTGAAGCTTTCTTT. Its translation: CASSLGWGEGEAFF.

Only a few counts were recorded for this clone. The sample holds other DNA sequences that translate to the same CDR3. This chain joins TRBV6-1 and TRBJ1-5; 8 bases line up with TRBD1. Germline CDR1 is MNHNS and CDR2 is SASEGT. The CDR3 is 15 amino acids. V dropped 2 bases and J dropped 5; count of bases not matched to a gene: 5. This CDR3 reads CASSERGQGHQPQHF. DNA of the CDR3: TGTGCCAGCAGTGAAAGAGGACAGGGACATCAGCCCCAGCATTTT.

The chain has TRBV11-2 and TRBJ2-5; 11 bases line up with TRBD2. The CDR3 is 17 residues long. Germline-derived CDR1 and CDR2 are SGHAT and FQNNGV. J gave up 0 bases and V 4 bases, and 7 bases lay outside the gene matches. This CDR3 is CASSSPGTSGNQETQYF. The CDR3 nucleotides are TGTGCCAGCAGCTCCCCCGGGACTAGCGGAAACCAAGAGACCCAGTACTTC.

This clone occurred a few times. V and J are TRBV5-4 and TRBJ2-5; 8 positions match TRBD2. Germline loops: CDR1 SGHNT, CDR2 YYREEE (reference sequence). The CDR3 is 15 amino acids. The junction had 8 bases not matched to a gene; V was cut back by 6 bases and J by 1 base. In DNA, the CDR3 is TGTGCCAGCAAGGAGGGCGGGGGGTTCCAAGAGACCCAGTACTTC. Translating gives CASKEGGGFQETQYF.

V is TRBV5-1 and J is TRBJ2-2, with D possibly TRBD2 on 6 matching bases. CDR3 length: 15 residues. Trimming shortened V by 7 bases and J by 2 bases, and 15 bases separated the two germline ends. Germline V gene lookup returns CDR1 SGHRS and CDR2 YFSETQ. The chain's CDR3 is CASDPWGDNTGELFF. Here the CDR3 DNA reads TGCGCCAGCGACCCCTGGGGGGACAACACCGGGGAGCTGTTTTTT.

The table lists this clone with a few counts. V usage is TRBV2 and J usage is TRBJ2-3, with 12 bases that match TRBD2. In germline, CDR1 is SNHLY, CDR2 FYNNEI. CDR3 length: 16 amino acids. The V and J ends lost 6 bases and 0 bases, in that order; junction bases with no gene match: 4. DNA of the CDR3: TGTGCCAGCAGGAGACTAGCGGGGGCCAGCACAGATACGCAGTATTTT. Amino acids: CASRRLAGASTDTQYF. The whole variable domain, remainder taken from reference TRBV2 and TRBJ2-3, is EPEVTQTPSHQVTQMGQEVILRCVPISNHLYFYWYRQILGQKVEFLVSFYNNEISEKSEIFDDQFSVERPDGSNFTLKIRSTKLEDSAMYFCASRRLAGASTDTQYFGPGTRLTVL.

The chain has TRBV9 and TRBJ1-2; D is unclear. Germline CDR1 reads SGDLS; CDR2 reads YYNGEE. Trimming removed 1 base at V and 4 bases at J, with 5 bases between. The CDR3 length is 12 residues. The CDR3, as DNA: TGTGCCAGCAGCGTAAACTCCTATGGCTACACCTTC. Its translation is CASSVNSYGYTF.

V and J are TRBV9 and TRBJ2-2, with D hard to call. Germline CDR1 is SGDLS and CDR2 is YYNGEE. V lost 3 bases and J 2 bases, leaving 5 bases between the germline ends. The CDR3 loop spans 13 amino acids. For the CDR3, the DNA is TGTGCCAGCAGCGCCATCAACACCGGGGAGCTGTTTTTT. It translates to CASSAINTGELFF. Filled out from reference TRBV9 and TRBJ2-2, the complete variable domain reads DSGVTQTPKHLITATGQRVTLRCSPRSGDLSVYWYQQSLDQGLQFLIQYYNGEERAKGNILERFSAQQFPDLHSELNLSSLELGDSALYFCASSAINTGELFFGEGSRLTVL.

This clone was observed a few times. The rearrangement links TRBV5-4 to TRBJ2-1, with 7 bases matching TRBD2. Germline assignment: CDR1 SGHNT and CDR2 YYREEE (reference sequence). The CDR3 extends over 16 amino acids. The V segment lost 4 bases and the J segment 6 bases; nucleotides outside the gene matches: 13. The CDR3 DNA reads TGTGCCAGCAGCGGGGGTTCGGGGGGACCCTCCAATGAGCAGTTCTTC. Its translation is CASSGGSGGPSNEQFF. The full variable domain, rest sourced from reference TRBV5-4 and TRBJ2-1, is ETGVTQSPTHLIKTRGQQVTLRCSSQSGHNTVSWYQQALGQGPQFIFQYYREEENGRGNFPPRFSGLQFPNYSSELNVNALELDDSALYLCASSGGSGGPSNEQFFGPGTRLTVL.

V and J are TRBV7-3 and TRBJ1-1; D not certain. CDR3 length equals 14 residues. Trimming removed 3 bases from V and 2 bases from J, with 10 bases in between. Germline values: CDR1 SGHTA, CDR2 FQGTGA. The CDR3 loop is CASSFLDLNTEAFF. CDR3 DNA sequence: TGTGCCAGCAGCTTCTTGGACTTAAACACTGAAGCTTTCTTT.

This clone turned up a few times. The rearrangement joins TRBV7-2 to TRBJ2-3; 7 bases are a match to TRBD2. The CDR3 spans 12 residues. J lost 9 bases, V lost 5 bases, and 5 bases had no gene match. Per germline, CDR1 SGHTA and CDR2 FQGNSA. CDR3 residues: CASSLVRGTQYF. The DNA of the CDR3 is TGTGCCAGCAGCCTGGTGCGGGGGACGCAGTATTTT.

The table lists this clone with a few counts. J is TRBJ1-6 and V is TRBV7-8, with D hard to call. The CDR3 loop spans 13 amino acids. From germline, CDR1 is SGHVS and CDR2 FQNEAQ. Trimming removed 1 base at V and 11 bases at J, with 9 bases between. This CDR3 reads CASSLGREAPLHF. CDR3 nucleotides: TGTGCCAGCAGCTTAGGGAGGGAGGCACCCCTCCACTTT.

This chain uses TRBV5-6 with TRBJ2-5; D is perhaps TRBD2 (6 bases). Trimming cost V 2 bases and J 3 bases, with 8 bases left between them. This CDR3 spans 13 amino acids. Germline CDR1 SGHDT, CDR2 YYEEEE. The CDR3: CASSFVAEETQYF. In DNA, the CDR3 is TGTGCCAGCAGCTTTGTAGCGGAAGAGACCCAGTACTTC.

There are a few counts of this clone. V and J are TRBV5-4 and TRBJ2-5, with D maybe TRBD1 (6 bases). Trimming stripped 1 base from V and 3 bases from J, with 16 bases between. The CDR3 is 16 residues long. Germline V gene lookup returns CDR1 SGHNT and CDR2 YYREEE (reference sequence). CDR3 loop: CASSLNPGNREETQYF. The CDR3 coding sequence is TGTGCCAGCAGCTTGAATCCGGGTAACAGGGAAGAGACCCAGTACTTC.

The chain has TRBV30 and TRBJ1-5; D possibly corresponds to TRBD1 (5 bases). Germline assignment: CDR1 GTSNPN and CDR2 SVGIG (reference sequence). Trimming took off 3 bases at V and 7 bases at J, with 16 bases between the two ends. CDR3 length: 14 residues. The CDR3 region is CAWSRVGIRQPQHF. In DNA, the CDR3 is TGTGCCTGGAGCAGGGTAGGGATACGGCAGCCCCAGCATTTT.

This clone has a handful of counts. The V call is TRBV11-2, the J call TRBJ2-1; 8 bases map to TRBD2. This CDR3 has 14 residues. With V trimmed by 6 bases and J by 0 bases, 1 base remained unmatched. Germline V lookup: CDR1 SGHAT, CDR2 FQNNGV. CDR3 sequence: CASRREASYNEQFF. CDR3 DNA: TGTGCCAGCAGGCGGGAGGCCTCCTACAATGAGCAGTTCTTC. The complete variable domain, with remaining parts taken from reference TRBV11-2 and TRBJ2-1, reads EAGVAQSPRYKIIEKRQSVAFWCNPISGHATLYWYQQILGQGPKLLIQFQNNGVVDDSQLPKDRFSAERLKGVDSTLKIQPAKLEDSAVYLCASRREASYNEQFFGPGTRLTVL.

This chain uses TRBV11-2 with TRBJ2-7, with 7 bases aligning to TRBD1. V lost 6 bases to trimming and J lost 3 bases; unmatched junction nucleotides: 11. CDR1 and CDR2 from the germline V gene are SGHAT and FQNNGV. The CDR3 spans 15 residues. CDR3 DNA: TGTGCCAGCAGTCAAGGGAAGGGACAGATCTACGAGCAGTACTTC. This encodes CASSQGKGQIYEQYF.